This entry describes one T cell receptor beta chain. Its matching antigen is unknown. Naive CD8 cells were CD45RO-negative, positively selected for CCR7, excluding terminally differentiated effector memory CD45RA+ cells. This record comes from a study of shared clonotypes between healthy human individuals. The protocol was immunoSEQ multiplex PCR, while the TCRdb copy is restricted to in-frame clones and leaves out a portion. The table includes around 600,000 clones, nearly 98% detected once. Findings and caveats of the study: For sorted subsets, rarefaction showed incomplete sequencing despite large depth.

The CDR3 has 14 residues. Trimming cost V 6 bases and J 5 bases, with 16 bases left between them. Germline V gene data show CDR1 as SEHNR and CDR2 as FQNEAQ (reference sequence). The sequence was collected from a man between 25 and 39 years old in good health. The rearrangement links TRBV7-9 to TRBJ1-1, with a weak D call TRBD1 (6 bases). The material sequenced was naive CD8+ T cells sorted from blood. CDR3 protein: CASRVPGGRTEAFF. As DNA, the CDR3 is TGTGCCAGCAGGGTACCGGGGGGCCGAACTGAAGCTTTCTTT.